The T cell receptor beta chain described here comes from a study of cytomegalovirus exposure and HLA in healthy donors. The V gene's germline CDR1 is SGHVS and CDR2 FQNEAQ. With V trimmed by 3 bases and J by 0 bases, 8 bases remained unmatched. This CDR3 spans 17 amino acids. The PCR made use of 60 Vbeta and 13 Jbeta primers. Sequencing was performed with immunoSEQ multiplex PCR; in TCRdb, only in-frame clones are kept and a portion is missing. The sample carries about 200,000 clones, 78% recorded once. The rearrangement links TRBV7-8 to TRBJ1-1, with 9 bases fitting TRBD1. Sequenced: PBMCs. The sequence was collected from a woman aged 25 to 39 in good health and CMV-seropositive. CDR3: CASSFDRGGSMNTEAFF. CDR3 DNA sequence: TGTGCCAGCAGCTTCGACAGGGGGGGGTCCATGAACACTGAAGCTTTCTTT.